These T cell receptor beta chains were read from a single sample in a study of T cells in Graves' hyperthyroidism and ophthalmopathy. TCRdb redid the calling of the multiplex PCR reads with MiXCR, one entry per CDR3 protein. The sample records about 600,000 distinct CDR3 sequences, around 16% being singletons. The sequenced sample was blood. These receptors were obtained from a woman between 40 and 55 years old with Graves' ophthalmopathy. Both conserved end residues are part of each CDR3. The D gene is left open where the match is weak. A clone size is listed for some rows: how often the clone was seen (once, few, many), or a class if it is expanded.

J,V,size,D,CDR3,DNA
TRBJ1-2,TRBV28,many,-,CASSPAFHYGYTF,TGTGCCAGCAGTCCAGCGTTTCACTATGGCTACACCTTC
TRBJ1-2,TRBV5-1,few,-,CASSLATQGYGYTF,TGCGCCAGCAGCTTGGCCACGCAGGGATACGGCTACACCTTC
TRBJ1-4,TRBV20-1,-,TRBD1,CSARDPLGDRGTLSEKLFF,TGCAGTGCTAGAGATCCCTTAGGGGACAGGGGGACGTTGTCTGAAAAACTGTTTTTT
TRBJ2-1,TRBV7-2,many,-,CASSLGLGSYNEQFF,TGTGCCAGCAGCTTAGGTCTGGGGTCCTACAATGAGCAGTTCTTC
TRBJ2-5,TRBV15,many,-,CATSRVLTGLQETQYF,TGTGCCACCAGCAGAGTGTTAACAGGCCTACAAGAGACCCAGTACTTC
TRBJ1-5,TRBV12-3/TRBV12-4,many,-,CASSLTRRASQPQHF,TGTGCCAGCAGTTTGACGCGTCGGGCCAGTCAGCCCCAGCATTTT
TRBJ2-5,TRBV5-5,-,-,CASSFLLETQYF,TGTGCCAGCAGCTTCCTTTTGGAGACCCAGTACTTC
TRBJ1-1,TRBV7-6,many,TRBD1,CASRRQGATEAFF,TGTGCCAGCCGGAGACAGGGTGCAACTGAAGCTTTCTTT
TRBJ1-1,TRBV6-1,many,TRBD1,CASRSLQGPTRTEAFF,TGTGCCAGCAGGTCATTACAGGGGCCAACACGCACTGAAGCTTTCTTT
TRBJ2-7,TRBV5-1,few,-,CASSNRLGHEQYF,TGCGCCAGCAGCAATAGACTAGGGCACGAGCAGTACTTC
TRBJ1-4,TRBV20-1,-,-,CSARQAGTNEKLVF,TGCAGTGCTAGACAGGCAGGGACTAATGAAAAACTGGTTTTT
TRBJ1-5,TRBV2,few,-,CASSVSRGSNQPQHF,TGTGCCAGCAGTGTGTCCCGGGGGAGCAATCAGCCCCAGCATTTT
TRBJ1-1,TRBV18,many,-,CASSEMNTEAFF,TGTGCCAGCTCAGAGATGAACACTGAAGCTTTCTTT
TRBJ2-1,TRBV29-1,many,TRBD2,CSTAGRGEAEQFF,TGCAGCACCGCTGGGCGGGGGGAGGCTGAGCAGTTCTTC
TRBJ1-1,TRBV30,many,TRBD1,CAWIQTGRGTEAFF,TGTGCCTGGATCCAGACAGGGCGCGGCACTGAAGCTTTCTTT
TRBJ2-7,TRBV2,-,TRBD1,CASILDREHYEQYF,TGTGCCAGCATCCTAGACAGGGAGCACTACGAGCAGTACTTC
TRBJ2-5,TRBV29-1,few,-,CSVTHLQAVQETQYF,TGCAGCGTCACCCATCTGCAGGCAGTTCAAGAGACCCAGTACTTC
TRBJ2-3,TRBV12-3/TRBV12-4,many,-,CASSLGNTDTQYF,TGTGCCAGCAGTTTGGGTAACACAGATACGCAGTATTTT
TRBJ1-5,TRBV18,few,TRBD1,CASSAGQGVSEWHF,TGTGCCAGCTCGGCGGGACAGGGGGTCTCGGAATGGCATTTT
TRBJ2-7,TRBV20-1,-,-,CSARSRSLNYEQYF,TGCAGTGCTAGGTCCCGTAGCTTGAACTACGAGCAGTACTTC
TRBJ2-5,TRBV4-1,-,-,CASSQVPGAEETQYF,TGCGCCAGCAGCCAAGTTCCCGGGGCTGAGGAGACCCAGTACTTC
TRBJ1-1,TRBV2,many,-,CASSTQGTEAFF,TGTGCCAGCAGTACACAGGGCACTGAAGCTTTCTTT
TRBJ2-3,TRBV9,few,TRBD2,CASSDPDIERGTHRYGGRTDTQYF,TGTGCCAGCAGCGACCCGGATATTGAGCGGGGGACGCACAGATACGGGGGACGCACAGATACGCAGTATTTT
TRBJ1-2,TRBV30,many,-,CAWSARTANYGYTF,TGTGCCTGGAGTGCAAGGACAGCTAACTATGGCTACACCTTC
TRBJ2-1,TRBV18,many,TRBD2,CASSPPGTSGPNEQFF,TGTGCCAGCTCGCCGCCTGGGACTAGCGGACCCAATGAGCAGTTCTTC
TRBJ1-2,TRBV28,many,TRBD1,CASSFRDRATSGYTF,TGTGCCAGCAGTTTCCGGGACAGAGCCACCTCAGGCTACACCTTC
TRBJ2-2,TRBV7-8,many,-,CASSEEGVLNTGELFF,TGTGCCAGCAGCGAGGAAGGGGTACTGAACACCGGGGAGCTGTTTTTT
TRBJ1-2,TRBV28,many,TRBD1,CASSLLAGGRNYGYTF,TGTGCCAGCAGTTTATTGGCAGGGGGCAGGAACTATGGCTACACCTTC
TRBJ2-5,TRBV2,many,-,CASSGELAHEETQYF,TGTGCCAGCAGTGGGGAACTCGCGCACGAAGAGACCCAGTACTTC
TRBJ1-2,TRBV27,-,TRBD1,CASSLSSRGSDGYTF,TGTGCCAGCAGTTTATCGTCCAGGGGGTCGGATGGCTACACCTTC
TRBJ2-3,TRBV20-1,many,-,CSARPGGRDTQYF,TGCAGTGCTAGACCGGGGGGCCGAGATACGCAGTATTTT